These 8 T cell receptor beta chains came from one sample sequenced in a study of neurological immune-mediated disorders. From the 5' RACE reads, TCRdb called clonotypes with MiXCR, one entry per CDR3 protein. The data contain about 50,000 distinct CDR3 sequences, roughly 17% of them singletons. The sequenced sample was PBMCs. These receptors all stem from a man aged 55 to 70 in good health.

V gene TRBV18 combines with J gene TRBJ2-3, with D perhaps given as TRBD1 or TRBD2 (5 bases each). Germline CDR1 is KGHSH and CDR2 is LQKENI. The CDR3 is 14 amino acids. Trimming removed 4 bases from V and 4 bases from J, with 12 bases in between. The CDR3 nucleotides are TGTGCCAGCTCACTAGGGACGGATGCAGATACGCAGTATTTT. It translates to CASSLGTDADTQYF.

The rearrangement uses TRBV18 and TRBJ2-1; possibly TRBD2 for D (6 bases). The CDR3 sequence is 16 residues long. The V and J ends lost 3 bases and 1 base respectively, with 13 bases between them. Germline CDR1 is KGHSH and CDR2 is LQKENI. The CDR3 DNA sequence: TGTGCCAGCTCACCCTTAAGCGGGTTATCCTACAATGAGCAGTTCTTC. Amino acids: CASSPLSGLSYNEQFF.

The V gene is TRBV28, the J gene TRBJ2-6; 9 bases agree with TRBD1. CDR1 MDHEN and CDR2 SYDVKM come from the germline V gene. The length of the CDR3 is 18 residues. Trimming cost V 5 bases and J 0 bases; bases outside gene matches: 8. CDR3 residues: CASSTAGQGSSGANVLTF. In DNA form, the CDR3 reads TGTGCCAGCAGTACAGCGGGACAGGGATCCTCTGGGGCCAACGTCCTGACTTTC.

The CDR3 DNA sequence: TGTGCCACACTACGGACTGTGAACACCGGGGAGCTGTTTTTT. It specifies CATLRTVNTGELFF. The V call is TRBV28, the J call TRBJ2-2; weak D call: TRBD2 (5 bases). The CDR3 length is 14 residues. CDR1 and CDR2 from the germline V gene are MDHEN and SYDVKM. Trimming cost V 10 bases and J 1 base, with 13 bases left between them.

This clonotype was counted ten times or more. V usage is TRBV5-1 and J usage is TRBJ1-6; TRBD1 might be the D (5 bases). The V gene lost 4 bases and the J gene lost 7 bases, with 18 bases spanning the gap. The CDR3 length is 16 residues. Germline V lookup: CDR1 SGHRS, CDR2 YFSETQ. CDR3 DNA: TGCGCCAGCAGCCTCAATTCAGGGTATATGAATTCACCCCTCCACTTT. This encodes CASSLNSGYMNSPLHF.

This clonotype was recorded at least ten times. The chain couples TRBV3-1 to TRBJ1-1; 8 bases match TRBD1. The CDR3 is 15 residues long. Per germline, CDR1 LGHDT and CDR2 YNNKEL (reference sequence). V dropped 4 bases and J dropped 4; count of bases not matched to a gene: 8. The CDR3 loop is CASSLRTGLVTEAFF. CDR3 bases: TGTGCCAGCAGCCTTCGGACAGGGTTGGTCACTGAAGCTTTCTTT.

This clonotype was recorded many times. The chain links TRBV5-1 to TRBJ2-2; D is possibly TRBD2 (6 bases). The V and J ends lost 5 bases and 6 bases respectively, with 23 bases between them. Per germline, CDR1 SGHRS and CDR2 YFSETQ. The CDR3 is 17 residues long. The CDR3 spells CASRRTGGTVNAGELFF. CDR3 nucleotides: TGCGCCAGCAGGAGAACTGGCGGGACTGTTAACGCCGGGGAGCTGTTTTTT.

This clonotype was found many times. The J gene is TRBJ2-1, the V gene TRBV24-1, with 13 bases that match TRBD2. After removal of 3 bases from V and 2 bases from J, the junction contained 6 bases not matched to a gene. This CDR3 is built from 18 residues. The V gene's germline CDR1 is KGHDR and CDR2 SFDVKD. The CDR3 sequence is CATSDPGLAGDTYNEQFF. The CDR3 DNA follows: TGTGCCACCAGTGATCCAGGACTAGCGGGAGATACCTACAATGAGCAGTTCTTC.